The 26 T cell receptor beta chains given below trace back to one sample, sequenced in a study of OX40 agonist ivuxolimab in advanced cancers. TCRdb's table, derived via immunoSEQ multiplex PCR, lists solely in-frame clones and lacks some. Of 60,000 to 100,000 clones in the sample, over 80% were seen once. The sample in question was CD4+ or CD8+ T cells sorted from blood, obtained in a trial of the OX40 agonist ivuxolimab. The source of these receptors is an adult with an advanced solid tumor such as melanoma, head and neck, liver or kidney cancer.

The chain employs TRBV6-6 and TRBJ1-5; weak D call: TRBD1 (5 bases). The CDR3 covers 14 residues. Per the germline V gene, CDR1 is MNHNY and CDR2 is SVGAGI (reference sequence). V gave up 6 bases and J gave up 5 bases, with 14 bases separating them. CDR3 sequence: CASRGREGYQPQHF. CDR3 in DNA: TGTGCCAGCAGGGGGCGGGAGGGATATCAGCCCCAGCATTTT.

This rearrangement joins TRBV6-5 to TRBJ2-3, with D maybe TRBD2 (6 bases). CDR1 and CDR2 (germline): MNHEY, SVGAGI. Trimming removed 9 bases at V and 3 bases at J, with 13 bases between. CDR3 length equals 13 residues. The CDR3 loop reads CASRAAGTDTQYF. The CDR3, as DNA: TGTGCCAGTAGGGCGGCGGGGACAGATACGCAGTATTTT.

There are a few counts of this clone. The CDR3 sequence is CASSNEGQNYGYTF. CDR3 DNA sequence: TGTGCCAGCAGTAACGAGGGACAGAACTATGGCTACACCTTC. The rearrangement links TRBV28 to TRBJ1-2; TRBD1 agrees at 7 bases. This CDR3 contains 14 residues. J gave up 2 bases and V 5 bases, and 5 bases lay outside the gene matches. Germline V gene data show CDR1 as MDHEN and CDR2 as SYDVKM.

The rearrangement links TRBV29-1 to TRBJ1-2; D might be TRBD1 (6 bases). The V gene lost 7 bases and the J gene lost 7 bases, with 19 bases spanning the gap. The CDR3 is 13 amino acids. The germline gives CDR1 SQVTM, CDR2 ANQGSEA. CDR3 bases: TGCAGCGGGACAGTTAGTTCTATGGTTGGCTACACCTTC. This codes for CSGTVSSMVGYTF.

V and J are TRBV11-2 and TRBJ1-4, with TRBD1 as a possible D gene (5 bases). Germline CDR1 and CDR2: SGHAT and FQNNGV. Trimming removed 3 bases at V and 8 bases at J, with 19 bases between. The CDR3 covers 16 residues. The CDR3 here is CASSLGTRGRGEKLFF. In DNA form, the CDR3 reads TGTGCCAGCAGCTTGGGGACCCGAGGGAGGGGCGAAAAACTGTTTTTT.

The chain couples TRBV7-9 to TRBJ2-3, with 12 bases that match TRBD2. V gave up 0 bases and J gave up 5 bases; unmatched junction bases: 12. The CDR3 loop spans 19 amino acids. Germline CDR1 is SEHNR and CDR2 is FQNEAQ (reference sequence). As DNA, the CDR3 is TGTGCCAGCAGCTTAGCCCGAATCCGACTAGCGGGAGATCAAGATACGCAGTATTTT. It encodes CASSLARIRLAGDQDTQYF. The whole variable domain, filled in from reference TRBV7-9 and TRBJ2-3, reads DTGVSQNPRHKITKRGQNVTFRCDPISEHNRLYWYRQTLGQGPEFLTYFQNEAQLEKSRLLSDRFSAERPKGSFSTLEIQRTEQGDSAMYLCASSLARIRLAGDQDTQYFGPGTRLTVL.

This clone was observed once. The chain carries TRBV7-3 and TRBJ2-3, with no clear D. Looked up from germline, CDR1 is SGHTA and CDR2 is FQGTGA. This CDR3 region has 12 residues. Trimming took 2 bases from V and 5 from J, leaving 5 bases between them. Here the CDR3 reads CASSLGEDTQYF. CDR3 sequence (DNA): TGTGCCAGCAGCTTAGGGGAAGATACGCAGTATTTT.

The rearrangement joins TRBV5-1 to TRBJ2-7, with 8 bases identical to TRBD2. Per germline, CDR1 SGHRS and CDR2 YFSETQ. V lost 4 bases and J lost 5; bases outside the gene matches: 11. The CDR3 length is 15 residues. CDR3 region: CASSDGPGLVDEQYF. The CDR3 nucleotides read TGCGCCAGCAGCGATGGCCCGGGACTAGTCGACGAGCAGTACTTC.

CDR3 in amino acids: CSASKYNEQFF. CDR3 coding DNA: TGCAGTGCTAGCAAATACAATGAGCAGTTCTTC. The chain uses TRBV20-1 and TRBJ2-1, with unresolved D. V was trimmed by 3 bases and J by 4 bases, leaving 4 bases between them. Looked up from germline, CDR1 is DFQATT and CDR2 is SNEGSKA (reference sequence). CDR3 size: 11 residues.

The DNA for the CDR3 is TGTGCCAGCAGCTTAGACGGCGGGTGGGACTACAATGAGCAGTTCTTC. Its protein product is CASSLDGGWDYNEQFF. This chain connects TRBV7-2 to TRBJ2-1; maybe TRBD2 (5 bases). CDR3 length: 16 amino acids. V lost 1 base to trimming and J lost 3 bases, with 13 bases between them. Germline lookup yields CDR1 SGHTA and CDR2 FQGNSA.

V usage is TRBV11-3 and J usage is TRBJ2-5, with D perhaps matching TRBD1 (6 bases). CDR3 length: 15 residues. From germline, CDR1 is SGHNT and CDR2 YENEEA. With 4 bases removed from V and 0 bases from J, the gap between germline ends came to 12 bases. CDR3 in amino acids: CASSSGTTNQETQYF. For the CDR3, the DNA is TGTGCCAGCAGCTCAGGGACAACTAACCAAGAGACCCAGTACTTC.

CDR3 nucleotides: TGTGCCAGCAGCTTATACGGCCAAGAGACCCAGTACTTC. The encoded protein is CASSLYGQETQYF. This rearrangement joins TRBV13 to TRBJ2-5; D gene ambiguous. The CDR3 runs to 13 residues. V dropped 2 bases and J dropped 1 base, with 5 bases sitting between them. Germline V gives CDR1 PRHDT, CDR2 FYEKMQ (reference sequence).

This chain uses TRBV7-6 with TRBJ1-2, with 10 bases identical to TRBD1. Germline CDR1 is SGHVS and CDR2 is FNYEAQ. V gave up 1 base and J gave up 3 bases; unmatched junction bases: 2. This CDR3 is 15 amino acids long. The CDR3 nucleotides read TGTGCCAGCAGCTTAGGCGACAGGGGGCACTATGGCTACACCTTC. Translated: CASSLGDRGHYGYTF.

The chain uses TRBV19 and TRBJ1-5; possibly TRBD1 for D (5 bases). The germline V and J ends were trimmed by 1 base and 1 base, with 8 bases remaining between them. This CDR3 is built from 15 residues. Germline assignment: CDR1 LNHDA and CDR2 SQIVND (reference sequence). The CDR3 protein is CASSIGRVSNQPQHF. CDR3 nucleotide sequence: TGTGCCAGTAGTATAGGCAGGGTGAGCAATCAGCCCCAGCATTTT.

This clone was found a few times. This chain connects TRBV7-3 to TRBJ2-5; tentatively, D is TRBD1 or TRBD2 (5 bases each). The CDR3 consists of 13 residues. The germline gives CDR1 SGHTA, CDR2 FQGTGA. V gave up 5 bases and J gave up 1 base, with 8 bases separating them. This CDR3 reads CASSRGVQETQYF. Written as DNA, the CDR3 is TGTGCCAGCAGCCGAGGGGTCCAAGAGACCCAGTACTTC.

The chain has TRBV4-3 and TRBJ1-1; 10 bases are a match to TRBD1. CDR1 LGHNA and CDR2 YSLEER come from the germline V gene. The ends lost 1 base at V and 5 bases at J; junction bases unmatched: 4. This CDR3 is 15 amino acids long. In DNA form, the CDR3 reads TGCGCCAGCAGCCAAGCGACAGGGGGCGAAACTGAAGCTTTCTTT. It translates to CASSQATGGETEAFF.

J is TRBJ2-6 and V is TRBV30, with D perhaps TRBD1 (6 bases). The germline V gene has CDR1 GTSNPN and CDR2 SVGIG (reference sequence). The CDR3 is 19 amino acids. V dropped 0 bases and J dropped 2 bases, with 20 bases sitting between them. The CDR3 loop is CAWSVYQGSYLTGANVLTF. CDR3 DNA sequence: TGTGCCTGGAGTGTTTATCAGGGGAGTTACCTAACTGGGGCCAACGTCCTGACTTTC.

This sequence joins TRBV27 and TRBJ1-1; 7 positions agree with TRBD1. The CDR3 spans 18 residues. Germline V lookup: CDR1 MNHEY, CDR2 SMNVEV (reference sequence). V shed 0 bases and J 4 bases; nucleotides not matched to a gene: 14. CDR3 DNA sequence: TGTGCCAGCAGTTTATCAATAAACTACAGGGGTGCGAGCACTGAAGCTTTCTTT. Amino acids: CASSLSINYRGASTEAFF.

This chain links TRBV11-2 with TRBJ1-1; a possible D gene is TRBD1 (6 bases). The length of the CDR3 is 12 residues. V was shortened by 8 bases and J by 0 bases, with 7 bases between the two germline ends. Germline-derived CDR1 and CDR2 are SGHAT and FQNNGV. The CDR3 DNA follows: TGTGCCAGCGGACAGATGAACACTGAAGCTTTCTTT. Protein sequence: CASGQMNTEAFF.

The chain links TRBV27 to TRBJ1-3, with unresolved D. This CDR3 is built from 14 residues. The V gene's germline CDR1 is MNHEY and CDR2 SMNVEV (reference sequence). Trimming pared 4 bases from V and 2 bases from J, leaving 9 bases between. CDR3 residues: CASSSQWAGNTIYF. The CDR3 bases are TGTGCCAGCAGTTCCCAGTGGGCTGGAAACACCATATATTTT.

This chain links TRBV11-3 with TRBJ2-1; possibly TRBD1 or TRBD2 for D (6 bases each). Trimming shortened V by 0 bases and J by 4 bases, and 13 bases separated the two germline ends. Germline V gives CDR1 SGHNT, CDR2 YENEEA. The CDR3 is made up of 16 amino acids. The chain's CDR3 is CASSLDGSGAYNEQFF. In DNA, the CDR3 is TGTGCCAGCAGCTTAGATGGTTCGGGGGCTTACAATGAGCAGTTCTTC. The full variable domain, completed using reference TRBV11-3 and TRBJ2-1, is EAGVVQSPRYKIIEKKQPVAFWCNPISGHNTLYWYLQNLGQGPELLIRYENEEAVDDSQLPKDRFSAERLKGVDSTLKIQPAELGDSAVYLCASSLDGSGAYNEQFFGPGTRLTVL.

The chain links TRBV5-1 to TRBJ2-1, with 14 nucleotides matching TRBD2. CDR1 SGHRS and CDR2 YFSETQ come from the germline V gene. The CDR3 has 16 residues. The V gene end was trimmed by 6 bases and the J gene end by 8 bases; junction bases not matched to a gene: 10. DNA for the CDR3: TGCGCCAGCAAAGGGACTAGCGGGAGTAATTGGGATGAGCAGTTCTTC. Protein sequence: CASKGTSGSNWDEQFF.

This chain links TRBV5-4 with TRBJ2-1; TRBD1 aligns across 10 bases. Germline V gives CDR1 SGHNT, CDR2 YYREEE (reference sequence). The CDR3 extends over 15 amino acids. The V and J ends lost 4 bases and 6 bases, in that order; junction bases with no gene match: 7. The CDR3 region is CASSLDRGRVNEQFF. CDR3 DNA: TGTGCCAGCAGCCTCGACAGGGGGCGGGTCAATGAGCAGTTCTTC. The whole variable domain, filled in from reference TRBV5-4 and TRBJ2-1, reads ETGVTQSPTHLIKTRGQQVTLRCSSQSGHNTVSWYQQALGQGPQFIFQYYREEENGRGNFPPRFSGLQFPNYSSELNVNALELDDSALYLCASSLDRGRVNEQFFGPGTRLTVL.

V usage is TRBV6-6 and J usage is TRBJ1-1, with TRBD1 identical over 8 bases. Germline V gene lookup returns CDR1 MNHNY and CDR2 SVGAGI (reference sequence). The V and J ends lost 1 base and 4 bases, in that order; junction bases with no gene match: 5. The CDR3 is 15 amino acids. Here the CDR3 DNA reads TGTGCCAGCAGTTACTTACAGGGGGTAGGCACTGAAGCTTTCTTT. This sequence encodes CASSYLQGVGTEAFF.

This chain joins TRBV20-1 and TRBJ2-3; D gene unclear. The CDR3 spans 11 residues. Trimming pared 5 bases from V and 4 bases from J, leaving 7 bases between. Germline V gene sequence: CDR1 DFQATT, CDR2 SNEGSKA (reference sequence). CDR3 in DNA: TGCAGTGCTGGGTTTGCAGATACGCAGTATTTT. Translated: CSAGFADTQYF.

The J gene is TRBJ1-3, the V gene TRBV15; D is ambiguous. This CDR3 has 16 residues. Germline lookup yields CDR1 LNHNV and CDR2 YYDKDF (reference sequence). V was clipped by 1 base and J by 0 bases, with 10 bases between them. The CDR3 sequence: CATSRVRSSSGNTIYF. DNA for the CDR3: TGTGCCACCAGCAGAGTCAGGTCGAGCTCTGGAAACACCATATATTTT.